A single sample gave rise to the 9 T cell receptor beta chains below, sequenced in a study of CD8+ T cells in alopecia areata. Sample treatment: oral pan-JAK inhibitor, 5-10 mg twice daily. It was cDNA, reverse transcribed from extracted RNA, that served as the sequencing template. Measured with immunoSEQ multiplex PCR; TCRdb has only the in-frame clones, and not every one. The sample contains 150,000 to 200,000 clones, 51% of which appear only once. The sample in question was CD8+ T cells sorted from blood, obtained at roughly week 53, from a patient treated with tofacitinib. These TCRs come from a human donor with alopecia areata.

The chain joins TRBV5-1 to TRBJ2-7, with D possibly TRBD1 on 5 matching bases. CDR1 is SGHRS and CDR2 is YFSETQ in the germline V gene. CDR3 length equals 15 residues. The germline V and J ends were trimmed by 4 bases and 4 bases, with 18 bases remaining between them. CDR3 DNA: TGCGCCAGCAGCCCGTATCAGGCAGGGATTTACGAGCAGTACTTC. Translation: CASSPYQAGIYEQYF.

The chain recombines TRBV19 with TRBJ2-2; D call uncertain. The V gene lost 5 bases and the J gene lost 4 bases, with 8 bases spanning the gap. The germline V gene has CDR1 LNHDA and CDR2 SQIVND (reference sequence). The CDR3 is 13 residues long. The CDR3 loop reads CASSSQATGELFF. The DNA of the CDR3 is TGTGCCAGTAGTTCCCAGGCCACCGGGGAGCTGTTTTTT.

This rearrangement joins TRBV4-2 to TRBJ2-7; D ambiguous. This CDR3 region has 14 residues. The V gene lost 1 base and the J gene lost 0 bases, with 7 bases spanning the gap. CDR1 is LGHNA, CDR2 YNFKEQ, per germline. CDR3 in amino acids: CASSQVDGSYEQYF. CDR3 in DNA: TGTGCCAGCAGCCAAGTGGACGGCTCCTACGAGCAGTACTTC.

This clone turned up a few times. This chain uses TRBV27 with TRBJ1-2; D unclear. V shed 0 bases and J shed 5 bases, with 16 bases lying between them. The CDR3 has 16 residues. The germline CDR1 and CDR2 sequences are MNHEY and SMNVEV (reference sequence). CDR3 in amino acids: CASSLSIVPHPYGYTF. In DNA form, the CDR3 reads TGTGCCAGCAGTTTATCGATAGTGCCACACCCATATGGCTACACCTTC.

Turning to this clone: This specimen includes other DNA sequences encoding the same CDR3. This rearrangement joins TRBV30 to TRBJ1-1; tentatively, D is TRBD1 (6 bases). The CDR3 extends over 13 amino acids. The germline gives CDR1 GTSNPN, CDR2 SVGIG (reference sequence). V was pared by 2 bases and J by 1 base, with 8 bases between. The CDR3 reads CAWSIGGNTEAFF. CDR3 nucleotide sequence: TGTGCCTGGAGTATAGGGGGGAACACTGAAGCTTTCTTT.

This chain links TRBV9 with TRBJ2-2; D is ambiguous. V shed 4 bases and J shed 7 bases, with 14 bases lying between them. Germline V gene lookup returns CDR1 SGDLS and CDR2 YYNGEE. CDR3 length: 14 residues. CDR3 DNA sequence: TGTGCCAGCAGCCCACAACCGGAGAACGGGGAGCTGTTTTTT. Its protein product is CASSPQPENGELFF.

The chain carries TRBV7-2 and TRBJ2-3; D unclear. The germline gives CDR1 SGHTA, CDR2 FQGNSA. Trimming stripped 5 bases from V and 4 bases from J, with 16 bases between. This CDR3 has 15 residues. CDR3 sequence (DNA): TGTGCCAGCAGCCTGGGGATTGGAGATCCAGATACGCAGTATTTT. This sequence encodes CASSLGIGDPDTQYF.

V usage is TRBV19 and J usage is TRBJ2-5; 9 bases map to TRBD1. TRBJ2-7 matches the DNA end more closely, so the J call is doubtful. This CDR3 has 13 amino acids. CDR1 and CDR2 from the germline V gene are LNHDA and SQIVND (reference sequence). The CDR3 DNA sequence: TGTGCCAGTACTAGGGGACAGGGCTACGAGCAGTACTTC. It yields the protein CASTRGQGYEQYF.

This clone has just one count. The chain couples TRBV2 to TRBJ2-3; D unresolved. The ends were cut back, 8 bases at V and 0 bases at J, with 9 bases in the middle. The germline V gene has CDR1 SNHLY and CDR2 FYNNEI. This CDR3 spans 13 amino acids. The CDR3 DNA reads TGTGCCAGCCCGCCTACTAGCACAGATACGCAGTATTTT. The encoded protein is CASPPTSTDTQYF.